This TCR beta chain was recovered during a study of blood T cell repertoires in COVID-19. In the study overall: The analysed material was cDNA or gDNA that came from T cells, B-cell-depleted T cells, or PBMCs.

The CDR3 spans 16 residues. V trimming: 5 bases; J trimming: 4 bases; junction bases outside the gene matches: 12. The V gene's germline CDR1 is LNHDA and CDR2 SQIVND (reference sequence). Participant-reported clinical history was the basis for cohort assignment. Per the authors' pipeline: How many nucleated cells were present was estimated from reference gene primer amplification. Measured with immunoSEQ multiplex PCR; TCRdb has only the in-frame clones, and not every one. For V, J and clone size, that table is used; D and trimming come from the DNA. The sample lists over 200,000 clones; approximately 80% were seen once.

Sequences were obtained from PBMCs or T cells enriched from blood (not recorded which). The rearrangement links TRBV19 to TRBJ2-3, with 7 bases aligning to TRBD1. This sequence was found in a man aged 40-55 years who had recovered from COVID-19. CDR3 sequence reads: CASSPRTGWGPDTQYF. The CDR3, as DNA: TGTGCCAGTAGTCCCCGGACAGGATGGGGTCCAGATACGCAGTATTTT.